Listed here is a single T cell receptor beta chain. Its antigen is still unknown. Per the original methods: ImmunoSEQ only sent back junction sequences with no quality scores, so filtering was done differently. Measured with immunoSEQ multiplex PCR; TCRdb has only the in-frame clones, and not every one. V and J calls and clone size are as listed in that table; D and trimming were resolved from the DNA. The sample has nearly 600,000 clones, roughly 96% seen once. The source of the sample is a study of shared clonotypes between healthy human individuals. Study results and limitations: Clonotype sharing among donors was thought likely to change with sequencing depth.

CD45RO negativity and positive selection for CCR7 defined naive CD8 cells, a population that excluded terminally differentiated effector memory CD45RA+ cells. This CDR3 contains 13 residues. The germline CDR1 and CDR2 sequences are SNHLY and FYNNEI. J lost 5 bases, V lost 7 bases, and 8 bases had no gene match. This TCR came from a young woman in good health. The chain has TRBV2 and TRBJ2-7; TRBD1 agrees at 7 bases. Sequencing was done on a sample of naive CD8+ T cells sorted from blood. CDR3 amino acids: CASTETGTDEQYF. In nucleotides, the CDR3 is TGTGCCAGCACCGAGACAGGGACGGACGAGCAGTACTTC.